This entry features one T cell receptor (beta chain) sequence. As yet, its antigen is unknown. This specimen belongs to a study of T cell responses to AZD1222 COVID-19 vaccine. J gave up 7 bases and V 0 bases, and 7 bases lay outside the gene matches. The CDR3 runs 16 residues. CDR1 and CDR2 (germline): SGDLS, YYNGEE. Data came from immunoSEQ multiplex PCR; TCRdb stores just in-frame clones and leaves some out. The repertoire holds roughly 180,000 clones, with roughly 92% as singletons. Notes on the study in general: A reported finding is that nearly half of spike-specific TCRs target unmutated variant regions. In a largely white British group with more females than males, clonal diversity was possibly underestimated.

The material sequenced was peripheral blood, taken 28 days after the second AZD1222 dose. This clonotype originated in an adult who received the AZD1222 COVID-19 vaccine. This sequence joins TRBV9 and TRBJ1-6; 7 bases agree with TRBD1. This CDR3 is CASSVDQGGINSPLHF. The DNA for the CDR3 is TGTGCCAGCAGCGTAGACCAGGGGGGAATCAATTCACCCCTCCACTTT.